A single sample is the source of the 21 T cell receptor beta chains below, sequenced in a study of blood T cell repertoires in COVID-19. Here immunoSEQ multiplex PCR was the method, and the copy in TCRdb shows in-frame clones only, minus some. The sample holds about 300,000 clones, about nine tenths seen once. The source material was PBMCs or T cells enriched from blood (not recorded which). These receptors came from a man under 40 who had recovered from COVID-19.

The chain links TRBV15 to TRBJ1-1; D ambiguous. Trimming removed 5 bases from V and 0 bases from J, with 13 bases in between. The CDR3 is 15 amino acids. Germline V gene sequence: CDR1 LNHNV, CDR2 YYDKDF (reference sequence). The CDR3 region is CATSVEAVVNTEAFF. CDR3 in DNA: TGTGCCACCAGCGTCGAGGCGGTAGTGAACACTGAAGCTTTCTTT.

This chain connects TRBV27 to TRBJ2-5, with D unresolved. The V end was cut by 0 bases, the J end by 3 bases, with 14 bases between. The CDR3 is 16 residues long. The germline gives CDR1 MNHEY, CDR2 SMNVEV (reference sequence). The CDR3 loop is CASSLSVTASEETQYF. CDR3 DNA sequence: TGTGCCAGCAGTTTATCGGTAACCGCCTCGGAAGAGACCCAGTACTTC.

CDR3 amino acids: CASSSQISGSSYNEQFF. DNA of the CDR3: TGTGCCAGTAGTAGTCAAATTAGCGGGTCGTCCTACAATGAGCAGTTCTTC. The chain couples TRBV19 to TRBJ2-1; TRBD2 agrees at 7 bases. This CDR3 comprises 17 residues. With V trimmed by 4 bases and J by 1 base, 10 bases remained unmatched. Germline lookup yields CDR1 LNHDA and CDR2 SQIVND (reference sequence).

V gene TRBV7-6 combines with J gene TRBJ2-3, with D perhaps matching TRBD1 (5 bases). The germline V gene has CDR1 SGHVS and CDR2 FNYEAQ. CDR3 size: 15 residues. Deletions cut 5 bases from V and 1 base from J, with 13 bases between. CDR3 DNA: TGTGCCAGCAGCCCCGTTAGGGGTGGCACAGATACGCAGTATTTT. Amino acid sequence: CASSPVRGGTDTQYF.

This chain's CDR3 is CASSLAVGGGNQPQHF. In DNA, the CDR3 is TGTGCCAGCAGCTTAGCGGTAGGGGGCGGGAATCAGCCCCAGCATTTT. This chain connects TRBV7-8 to TRBJ1-5; 7 positions match TRBD1. CDR3 length: 16 residues. J was trimmed by 4 bases and V by 0 bases; bases with no gene match: 6. Germline V lookup: CDR1 SGHVS, CDR2 FQNEAQ.

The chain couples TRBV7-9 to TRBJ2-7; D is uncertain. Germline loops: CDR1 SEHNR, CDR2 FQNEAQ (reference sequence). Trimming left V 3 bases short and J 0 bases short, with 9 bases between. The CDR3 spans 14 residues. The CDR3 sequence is CASSFEVASYEQYF. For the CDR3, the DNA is TGTGCCAGCAGCTTCGAAGTAGCCTCCTACGAGCAGTACTTC.

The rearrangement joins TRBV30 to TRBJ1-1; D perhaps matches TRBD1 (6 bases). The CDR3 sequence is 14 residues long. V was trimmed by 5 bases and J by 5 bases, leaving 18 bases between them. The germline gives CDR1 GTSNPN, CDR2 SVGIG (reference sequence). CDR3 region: CAWRLYQGYTEAFF. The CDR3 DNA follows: TGTGCCTGGCGTTTATACCAGGGGTATACTGAAGCTTTCTTT.

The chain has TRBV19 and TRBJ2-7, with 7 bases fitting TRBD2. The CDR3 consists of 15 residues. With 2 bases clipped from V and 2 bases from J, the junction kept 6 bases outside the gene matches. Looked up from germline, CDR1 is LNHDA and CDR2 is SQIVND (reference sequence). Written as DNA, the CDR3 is TGTGCCAGTAGTATAACCCCGGGGGGAACCTACGAGCAGTACTTC. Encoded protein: CASSITPGGTYEQYF.

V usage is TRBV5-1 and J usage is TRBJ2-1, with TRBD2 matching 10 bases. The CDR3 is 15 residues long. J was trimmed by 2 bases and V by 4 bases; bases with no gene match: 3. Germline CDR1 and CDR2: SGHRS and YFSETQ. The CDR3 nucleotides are TGCGCCAGCAGCCCTACTAGCGGGGCCTACAATGAGCAGTTCTTC. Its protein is CASSPTSGAYNEQFF.

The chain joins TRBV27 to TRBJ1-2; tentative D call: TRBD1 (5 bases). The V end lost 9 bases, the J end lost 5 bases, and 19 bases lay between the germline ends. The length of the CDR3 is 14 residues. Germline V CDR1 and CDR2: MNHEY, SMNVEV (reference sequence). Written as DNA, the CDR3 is TGTGCCAGTAGTCCTCCGGACAACTTATATGGCTACACCTTC. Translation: CASSPPDNLYGYTF.

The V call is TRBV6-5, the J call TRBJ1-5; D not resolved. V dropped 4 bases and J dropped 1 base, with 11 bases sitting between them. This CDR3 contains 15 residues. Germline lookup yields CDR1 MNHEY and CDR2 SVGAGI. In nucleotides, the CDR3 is TGTGCCAGCAGTTCTAGGTTATCCAGCAATCAGCCCCAGCATTTT. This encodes CASSSRLSSNQPQHF.

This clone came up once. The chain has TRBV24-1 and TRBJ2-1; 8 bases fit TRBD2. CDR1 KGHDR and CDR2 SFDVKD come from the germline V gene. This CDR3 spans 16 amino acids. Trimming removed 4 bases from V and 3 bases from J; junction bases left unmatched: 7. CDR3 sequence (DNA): TGTGCCACCAGTGACACCGGGACTAGTCGCTACAATGAGCAGTTCTTC. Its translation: CATSDTGTSRYNEQFF.

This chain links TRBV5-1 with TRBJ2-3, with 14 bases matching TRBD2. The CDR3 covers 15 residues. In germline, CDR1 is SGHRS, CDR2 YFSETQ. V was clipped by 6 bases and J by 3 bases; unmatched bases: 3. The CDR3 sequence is CASTGLAGVTDTQYF. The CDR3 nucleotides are TGCGCCAGCACGGGACTAGCGGGAGTAACAGATACGCAGTATTTT.

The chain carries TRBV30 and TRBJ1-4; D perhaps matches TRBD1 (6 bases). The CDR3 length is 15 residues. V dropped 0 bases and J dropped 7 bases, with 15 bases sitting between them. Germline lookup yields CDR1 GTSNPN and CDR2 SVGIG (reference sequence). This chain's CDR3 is CAWSVLGGRGEKLFF. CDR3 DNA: TGTGCCTGGAGTGTACTGGGGGGGCGTGGTGAAAAACTGTTTTTT.

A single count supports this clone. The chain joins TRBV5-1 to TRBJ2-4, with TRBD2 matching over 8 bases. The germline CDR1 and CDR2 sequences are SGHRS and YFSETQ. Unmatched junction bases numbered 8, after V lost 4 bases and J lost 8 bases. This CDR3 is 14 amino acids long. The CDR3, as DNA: TGCGCCAGCAGCGCCGGCACGGGAGGGGACATTCAGTACTTC. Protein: CASSAGTGGDIQYF.

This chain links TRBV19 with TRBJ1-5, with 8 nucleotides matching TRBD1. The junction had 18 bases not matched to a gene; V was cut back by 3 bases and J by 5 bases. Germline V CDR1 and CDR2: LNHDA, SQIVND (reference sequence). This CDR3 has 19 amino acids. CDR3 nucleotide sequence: TGTGCCAGTAGTATCCTATTACCCAGGGGGCCGACGGTCGATCAGCCCCAGCATTTT. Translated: CASSILLPRGPTVDQPQHF.

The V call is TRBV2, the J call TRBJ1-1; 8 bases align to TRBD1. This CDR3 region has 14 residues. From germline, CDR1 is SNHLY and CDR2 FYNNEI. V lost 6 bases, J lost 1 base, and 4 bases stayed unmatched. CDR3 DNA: TGTGCCAGCAGGTGGGGGACAGGGAACACTGAAGCTTTCTTT. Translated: CASRWGTGNTEAFF. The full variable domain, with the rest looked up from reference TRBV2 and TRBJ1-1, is EPEVTQTPSHQVTQMGQEVILRCVPISNHLYFYWYRQILGQKVEFLVSFYNNEISEKSEIFDDQFSVERPDGSNFTLKIRSTKLEDSAMYFCASRWGTGNTEAFFGQGTRLTVV.

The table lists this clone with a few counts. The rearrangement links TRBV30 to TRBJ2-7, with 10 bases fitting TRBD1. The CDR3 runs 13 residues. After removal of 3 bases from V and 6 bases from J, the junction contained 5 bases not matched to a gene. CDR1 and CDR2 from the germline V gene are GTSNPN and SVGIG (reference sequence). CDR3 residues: CAWSRQGAGEQYF. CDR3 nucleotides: TGTGCCTGGAGCAGACAGGGGGCGGGCGAGCAGTACTTC.

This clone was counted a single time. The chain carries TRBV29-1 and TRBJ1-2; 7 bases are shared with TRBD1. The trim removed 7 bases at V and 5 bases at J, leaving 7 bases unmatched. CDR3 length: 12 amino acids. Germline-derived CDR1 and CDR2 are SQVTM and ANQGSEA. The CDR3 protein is CSARTGPYGYTF. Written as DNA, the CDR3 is TGCAGCGCCCGGACAGGCCCTTATGGCTACACCTTC.

The CDR3 DNA reads TGTGCCACCAGTGACCCCGGACAGGGGGCAACCTATGGCTACACCTTC. This codes for CATSDPGQGATYGYTF. This chain connects TRBV24-1 to TRBJ1-2; 11 bases match TRBD1. Germline V lookup: CDR1 KGHDR, CDR2 SFDVKD. The ends lost 4 bases at V and 4 bases at J; junction bases unmatched: 7. This CDR3 has 16 residues.

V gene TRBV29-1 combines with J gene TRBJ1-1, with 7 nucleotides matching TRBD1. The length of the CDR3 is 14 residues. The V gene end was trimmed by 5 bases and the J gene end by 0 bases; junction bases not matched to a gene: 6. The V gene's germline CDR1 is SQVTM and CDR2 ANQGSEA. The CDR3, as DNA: TGCAGCGTTTGGGGACAGCTATTGAACACTGAAGCTTTCTTT. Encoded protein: CSVWGQLLNTEAFF.